This TCR beta chain was observed in a study of shared clonotypes between healthy human individuals. Study-level findings and limits: A handful of donors had around 5% of their naive CD4 clonotypes in common. All-four-donor shared clonotypes had higher generation probabilities than non-shared clonotypes did.

Each cell subset's genomic DNA was divided evenly among several immunoSEQ plates. Using immunoSEQ multiplex PCR, the repertoire was profiled, and TCRdb retains in-frame clones only, with some absent. In the table there are about 2.3 million clones, 80% to 95% of which are singletons. Concerning this clone itself: Its specificity is unknown.

The germline V gene has CDR1 SGHAT and CDR2 FQNNGV. The length of the CDR3 is 16 residues. V gave up 6 bases and J gave up 4 bases; unmatched junction bases: 14. Material: naive CD4+ T cells from PBMCs. Subset given: CD45RA+ positively selected. The clonotype originates from a man younger than 30 in good health. Some clones in this sample may be carry-over from other donors' samples. V gene TRBV11-2 combines with J gene TRBJ2-7, with 8 nucleotides matching TRBD1. This CDR3 is CASRKGAGGLAYEQYF. The CDR3 DNA reads TGTGCCAGCAGGAAGGGAGCAGGGGGCCTTGCTTACGAGCAGTACTTC.